What follows are 19 T cell receptor beta chains derived from one specimen sequenced in a study of post-analysis software for immune sequencing data (dated by TCRdb to 2013 to 2016). Summary of the overall study and its limitations: Patients showed significantly higher frequencies than controls for about 5 TRBV segments, among them TRBV5-6, TRBV5-1 and TRBV20-1.

Their specific antigens are unknown. The library was prepared using PCR. The instrument given in TCRdb is Illumina HiSeq 2500. Unique molecular identifiers were incorporated into TCR beta cDNA libraries to reduce PCR and sequencing biases. The public reads were quality trimmed at Q25 with fastp and then assembled into clones with MiXCR by TCRdb, keeping productive beta chains. Each entry is one CDR3 protein sequence, shown with its most common DNA and genes. This sample comprises a few hundred thousand distinct CDR3 sequences, roughly 46% of them detected only once. Of the sample, 12% falls within the top ten clones. The sequenced sample was blood. Receptors originate from a girl aged 10 to 17 with multiple sclerosis.

The table lists this clonotype with a few counts. The V call is TRBV7-3, the J call TRBJ2-1; D gene unclear. The germline gives CDR1 SGHTA, CDR2 FQGTGA. There are 13 residues in the CDR3. V was clipped by 2 bases and J by 5 bases, with 7 bases between them. CDR3 loop: CASSLEGNNEQFF. As DNA, the CDR3 is TGTGCCAGCAGCTTAGAAGGGAACAATGAGCAGTTCTTC.

This clonotype has only one observation. The V call is TRBV18, the J call TRBJ2-7; no reliable D call. Gene TRBJ2-5 matches the end of the DNA better, so the J call may be wrong. In germline, CDR1 is KGHSH, CDR2 LQKENI. This CDR3 has 16 residues. Here the CDR3 reads CASSPPSAVMQETQYF. The CDR3 region has the DNA TGTGCCAGCTCACCACCGTCGGCGGTGATGCAAGAGACCCAGTACTTC.

In the case of this clonotype: A junction end diverges from the germline sequence, so it may reflect a read error. This sequence joins TRBV6-2 or TRBV6-3 and TRBJ2-1; perhaps D is TRBD1 or TRBD2 (7 bases each). Germline V gives CDR1 MNHEY, CDR2 SVGEGT. There are 15 residues in the CDR3. CDR3 sequence reads: CASSLPGGAYNEQLF. CDR3 DNA: TGTGCCAGCAGTCTACCAGGGGGGGCGTACAATGAGCAGTTATTC.

The rearrangement links TRBV7-3 to TRBJ2-7, with a weak D call TRBD2 (6 bases). The CDR3 extends over 13 amino acids. Trimming took 5 bases from V and 3 from J, leaving 11 bases between them. Germline V gives CDR1 SGHTA, CDR2 FQGTGA. The CDR3 coding sequence is TGTGCCAGCAGCATTAGCGGTAGCTACGAGCAGTACTTC. It is translated as CASSISGSYEQYF.

The gene calls are TRBV20-1 and TRBJ2-1, with TRBD2 matching 9 bases. V was pared by 1 base and J by 8 bases, with 15 bases of the junction left unmatched. The CDR3 length is 17 residues. Per the germline V gene, CDR1 is DFQATT and CDR2 is SNEGSKA (reference sequence). CDR3 in amino acids: CSARVRSAGGPLDEQFF. DNA of the CDR3: TGCAGTGCTAGAGTCAGGTCGGCGGGAGGGCCTTTGGATGAGCAGTTCTTC.

This clonotype was found many times. The chain uses TRBV29-1 and TRBJ2-5, with D perhaps TRBD1 (6 bases). The CDR3 spans 13 residues. Germline-derived CDR1 and CDR2 are SQVTM and ANQGSEA. The ends were cut back, 4 bases at V and 3 bases at J, with 12 bases in the middle. The CDR3 sequence: CSVVKQGKETQYF. The CDR3 DNA sequence: TGCAGCGTTGTTAAACAGGGCAAAGAGACCCAGTACTTC.

The chain recombines TRBV4-1 with TRBJ1-2, with 8 bases that match TRBD1. CDR1 is MGHRA, CDR2 YSYEKL, per germline. V was clipped by 3 bases and J by 4 bases; unmatched bases: 10. The CDR3 has 16 residues. The CDR3 loop is CASSQGSDRVIYGYTF. The CDR3 nucleotides are TGCGCCAGCAGCCAGGGGTCGGACAGGGTCATCTATGGCTACACCTTC.

This sequence joins TRBV7-3 and TRBJ2-1, with 8 bases fitting TRBD2. V gave up 2 bases and J gave up 6 bases; unmatched junction bases: 12. This CDR3 is 17 amino acids long. CDR1 and CDR2 (germline): SGHTA, FQGTGA. The CDR3, as DNA: TGTGCCAGCAGCTTATGGGAGAGCGGGGGTGGCGGCAATGAGCAGTTCTTC. Translating gives CASSLWESGGGGNEQFF.

V usage is TRBV7-8 and J usage is TRBJ2-3; D may be TRBD1 (6 bases). Germline V gene data show CDR1 as SGHVS and CDR2 as FQNEAQ. This CDR3 contains 16 residues. V gave up 0 bases and J gave up 5 bases, with 15 bases separating them. CDR3 DNA: TGTGCCAGCAGCTTAGCACTGGGGGCCCTAGGAGATACGCAGTATTTT. Translated: CASSLALGALGDTQYF.

The V and J genes are TRBV20-1 and TRBJ2-6; 14 nucleotides line up with TRBD2. This CDR3 comprises 20 residues. V gave up 1 base and J gave up 2 bases; unmatched junction bases: 10. The germline V gene encodes CDR1 DFQATT and CDR2 SNEGSKA (reference sequence). CDR3 sequence (DNA): TGCAGTGCTAGAGTTCCGGGACTAGCGGGAGATTGGACTGGGGCCAACGTCCTGACTTTC. The encoded protein is CSARVPGLAGDWTGANVLTF.

V usage is TRBV29-1 and J usage is TRBJ2-1; the match to TRBD2 covers 8 bases. V lost 5 bases to trimming and J lost 10 bases; unmatched junction nucleotides: 10. CDR3 length: 13 residues. Germline CDR1 and CDR2: SQVTM and ANQGSEA. The CDR3 loop reads CSVTGLASLEQFF. The DNA for the CDR3 is TGCAGCGTTACAGGACTAGCCTCTTTAGAGCAGTTCTTC.

As to this clonotype: The CDR3 ends on some other residue instead of the conserved phenylalanine or tryptophan, so this is likely a read error. The chain is built from TRBV5-6 and TRBJ2-1, with D possibly matching TRBD2 (5 bases). Trimming removed 6 bases at V and 1 base at J, with 23 bases between. This CDR3 region has 18 residues. The germline gives CDR1 SGHDT, CDR2 YYEEEE. The CDR3 DNA is TGTGCCAGCAACCGACAAACGGACTGGGTTGGTTCCTACAATGAGCAGTTCTCC. This sequence encodes CASNRQTDWVGSYNEQFS.

The genes are TRBV3-1 and TRBJ2-6; no reliable D call. The length of the CDR3 is 14 residues. The V end lost 1 base, the J end lost 5 bases, and 6 bases lay between the germline ends. Germline V gives CDR1 LGHDT, CDR2 YNNKEL (reference sequence). DNA for the CDR3: TGTGCCAGCAGCCAAGCAGGACGGGCCAACGTCCTGACTTTC. It encodes CASSQAGRANVLTF.

This clonotype was counted a few times. The chain is built from TRBV20-1 and TRBJ1-2; 10 positions agree with TRBD1. CDR1 DFQATT and CDR2 SNEGSKA come from the germline V gene (reference sequence). V dropped 6 bases and J dropped 4; count of bases not matched to a gene: 8. This CDR3 region has 14 residues. Here the CDR3 DNA reads TGCAGTGCAATAACCGGGACAGGGGTCTATGGCTACACCTTC. Encoded protein: CSAITGTGVYGYTF.

The rearrangement joins TRBV29-1 to TRBJ1-2, with D uncertain. Trimming left V 4 bases short and J 4 bases short, with 19 bases between. Germline-derived CDR1 and CDR2 are SQVTM and ANQGSEA. The CDR3 sequence is 15 residues long. The CDR3 DNA sequence: TGCAGCGTTGGGTCTCCGACGCACCGGCCCTATGGCTACACCTTC. It yields the protein CSVGSPTHRPYGYTF.

This clonotype was seen only a few times. J is TRBJ2-7 and V is TRBV20-1; no reliable D call. Germline V gives CDR1 DFQATT, CDR2 SNEGSKA (reference sequence). This CDR3 spans 13 amino acids. The ends were cut back, 3 bases at V and 2 bases at J, with 11 bases in the middle. CDR3 nucleotide sequence: TGCAGTGCTAGTGAGACGGCAACCTACGAGCAGTACTTC. Translated: CSASETATYEQYF.

The chain carries TRBV19 and TRBJ2-1, with D hard to call. Trimming cost V 1 base and J 5 bases, with 6 bases left between them. Germline-derived CDR1 and CDR2 are LNHDA and SQIVND (reference sequence). The CDR3 contains 13 residues. The CDR3, as DNA: TGTGCCAGTAGTATAGGAAACCACAATGAGCAGTTCTTC. Protein: CASSIGNHNEQFF.

This clonotype has just a few counts. The V and J genes are TRBV30 and TRBJ2-7, with D possibly being TRBD1 (5 bases). Germline assignment: CDR1 GTSNPN and CDR2 SVGIG (reference sequence). V was trimmed by 1 base and J by 4 bases, leaving 11 bases between them. The CDR3 loop spans 13 amino acids. This CDR3 is CAWSDPDNYEQYF. CDR3 DNA: TGTGCCTGGAGTGACCCGGACAATTACGAGCAGTACTTC.

The chain links TRBV3-1 to TRBJ1-1; the D is unclear. Trimming cost V 1 base and J 1 base, with 4 bases left between them. This CDR3 contains 13 residues. Germline lookup yields CDR1 LGHDT and CDR2 YNNKEL (reference sequence). CDR3 sequence (DNA): TGTGCCAGCAGCCAAGTAAAGAACACTGAAGCTTTCTTT. The encoded protein is CASSQVKNTEAFF.